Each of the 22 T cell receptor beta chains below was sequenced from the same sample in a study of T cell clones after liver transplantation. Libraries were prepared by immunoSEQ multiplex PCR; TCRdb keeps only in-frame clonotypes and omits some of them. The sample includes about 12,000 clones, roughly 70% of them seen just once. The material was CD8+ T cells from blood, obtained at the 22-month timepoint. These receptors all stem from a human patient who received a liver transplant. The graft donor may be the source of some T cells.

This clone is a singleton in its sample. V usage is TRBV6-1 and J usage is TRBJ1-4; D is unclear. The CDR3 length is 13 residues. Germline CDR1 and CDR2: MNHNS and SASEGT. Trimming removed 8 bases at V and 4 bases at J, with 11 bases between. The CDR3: CASEGVLNEKLFF. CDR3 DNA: TGTGCCAGCGAGGGAGTCCTTAATGAAAAACTGTTTTTT.

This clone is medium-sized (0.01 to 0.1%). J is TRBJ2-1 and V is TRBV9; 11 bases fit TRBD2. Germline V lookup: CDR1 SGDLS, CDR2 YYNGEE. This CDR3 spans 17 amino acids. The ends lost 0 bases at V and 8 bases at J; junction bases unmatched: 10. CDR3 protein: CASSVGSSGRTRDEQFF. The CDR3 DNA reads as TGTGCCAGCAGCGTAGGATCTAGCGGGAGGACTAGGGATGAGCAGTTCTTC.

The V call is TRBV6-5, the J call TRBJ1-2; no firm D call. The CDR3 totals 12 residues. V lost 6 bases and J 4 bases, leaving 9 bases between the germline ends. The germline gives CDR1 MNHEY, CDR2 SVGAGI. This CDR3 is CASRDDGYGYTF. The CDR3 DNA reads TGTGCCAGCAGAGACGACGGCTATGGCTACACCTTC.

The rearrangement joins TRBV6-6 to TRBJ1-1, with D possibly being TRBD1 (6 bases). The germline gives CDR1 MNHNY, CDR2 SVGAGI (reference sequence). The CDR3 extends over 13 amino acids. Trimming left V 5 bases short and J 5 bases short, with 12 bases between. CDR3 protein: CASSVQGMTEAFF. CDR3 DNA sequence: TGTGCCAGCAGTGTACAGGGAATGACTGAAGCTTTCTTT.

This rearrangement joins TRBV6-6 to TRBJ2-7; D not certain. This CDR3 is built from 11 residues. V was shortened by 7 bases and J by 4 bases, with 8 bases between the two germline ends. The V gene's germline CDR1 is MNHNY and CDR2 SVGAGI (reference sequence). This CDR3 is CASTHSYEQYF. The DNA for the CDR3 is TGTGCCAGCACCCATTCTTACGAGCAGTACTTC.

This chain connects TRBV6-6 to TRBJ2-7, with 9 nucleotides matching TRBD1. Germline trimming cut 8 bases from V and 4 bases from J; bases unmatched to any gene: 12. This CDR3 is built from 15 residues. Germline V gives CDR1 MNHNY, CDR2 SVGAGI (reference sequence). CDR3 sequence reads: CASGKSGTGSYEQYF. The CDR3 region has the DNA TGTGCCAGCGGCAAGAGCGGGACAGGGTCTTACGAGCAGTACTTC.

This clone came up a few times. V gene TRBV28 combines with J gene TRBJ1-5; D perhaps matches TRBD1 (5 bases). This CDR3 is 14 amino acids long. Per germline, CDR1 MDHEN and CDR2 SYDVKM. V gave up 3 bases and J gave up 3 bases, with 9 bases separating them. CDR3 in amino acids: CASSFKGPNQPQHF. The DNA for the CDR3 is TGTGCCAGCAGTTTCAAGGGACCCAATCAGCCCCAGCATTTT.

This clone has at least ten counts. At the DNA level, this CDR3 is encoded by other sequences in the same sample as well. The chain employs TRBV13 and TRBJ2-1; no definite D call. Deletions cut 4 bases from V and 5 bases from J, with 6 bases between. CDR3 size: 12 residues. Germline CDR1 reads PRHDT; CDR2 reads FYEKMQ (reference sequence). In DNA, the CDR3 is TGTGCCAGCAGCTCCCCAGACAATGAGCAGTTCTTC. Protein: CASSSPDNEQFF.

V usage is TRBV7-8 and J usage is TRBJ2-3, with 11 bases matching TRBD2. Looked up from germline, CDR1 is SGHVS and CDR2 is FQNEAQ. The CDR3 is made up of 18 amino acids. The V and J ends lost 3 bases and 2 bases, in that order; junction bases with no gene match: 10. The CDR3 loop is CASSFPATSGRITDTQYF. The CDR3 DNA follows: TGTGCCAGCAGCTTTCCAGCCACTAGCGGGAGAATCACAGATACGCAGTATTTT.

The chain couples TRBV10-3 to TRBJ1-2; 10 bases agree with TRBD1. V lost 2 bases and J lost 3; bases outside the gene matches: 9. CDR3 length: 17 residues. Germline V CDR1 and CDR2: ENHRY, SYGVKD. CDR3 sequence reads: CAISEPYSTGGDYGYTF. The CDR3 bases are TGTGCCATCAGTGAGCCCTACTCGACAGGGGGCGACTATGGCTACACCTTC.

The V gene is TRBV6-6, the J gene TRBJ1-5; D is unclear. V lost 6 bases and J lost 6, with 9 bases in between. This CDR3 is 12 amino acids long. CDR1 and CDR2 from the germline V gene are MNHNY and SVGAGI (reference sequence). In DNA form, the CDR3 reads TGTGCCAGCAGGTCGGGGAGTCAGCCCCAGCATTTT. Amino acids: CASRSGSQPQHF.

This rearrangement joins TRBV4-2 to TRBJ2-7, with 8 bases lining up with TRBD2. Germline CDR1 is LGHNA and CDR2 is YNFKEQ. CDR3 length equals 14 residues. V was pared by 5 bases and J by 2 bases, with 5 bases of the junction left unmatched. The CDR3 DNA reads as TGTGCCAGCAGCTTGCGGGGGGCCGCCTACGAGCAGTACTTC. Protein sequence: CASSLRGAAYEQYF.

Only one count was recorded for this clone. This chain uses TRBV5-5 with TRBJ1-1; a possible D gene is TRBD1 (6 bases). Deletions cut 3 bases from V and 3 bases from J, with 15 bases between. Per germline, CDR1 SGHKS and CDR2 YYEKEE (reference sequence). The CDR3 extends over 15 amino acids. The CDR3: CASSSPPRQDTEAFF. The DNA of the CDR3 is TGTGCCAGCAGCTCCCCTCCACGACAGGACACTGAAGCTTTCTTT.

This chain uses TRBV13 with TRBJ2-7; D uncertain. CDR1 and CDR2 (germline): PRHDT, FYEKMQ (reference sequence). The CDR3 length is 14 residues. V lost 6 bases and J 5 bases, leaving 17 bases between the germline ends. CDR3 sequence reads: CASRLMSGSNEQYF. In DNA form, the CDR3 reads TGTGCCAGCAGGCTTATGTCAGGATCCAACGAGCAGTACTTC.

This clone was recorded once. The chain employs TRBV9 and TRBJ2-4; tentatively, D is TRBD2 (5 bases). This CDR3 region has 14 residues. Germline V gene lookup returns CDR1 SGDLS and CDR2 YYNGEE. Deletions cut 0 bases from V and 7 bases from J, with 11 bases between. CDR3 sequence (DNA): TGTGCCAGCAGCGTAGGCCTAGCTGGTAACATTCAGTACTTC. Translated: CASSVGLAGNIQYF.

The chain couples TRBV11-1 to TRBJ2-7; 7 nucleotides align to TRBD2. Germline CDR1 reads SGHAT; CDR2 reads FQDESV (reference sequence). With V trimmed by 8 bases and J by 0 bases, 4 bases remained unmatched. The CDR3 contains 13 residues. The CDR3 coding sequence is TGTGCCAGCGCACCTAGCGGCTCCTACGAGCAGTACTTC. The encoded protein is CASAPSGSYEQYF.

The DNA for the CDR3 is TGCGCCAGCAGCCAAGCTGGGACTTACAAAACGAATGAGCAGTTCTTC. Amino acids: CASSQAGTYKTNEQFF. This chain joins TRBV4-3 and TRBJ2-1; weak D call: TRBD2 (6 bases). Deletions cut 1 base from V and 7 bases from J, with 17 bases between. CDR3 length: 16 amino acids. Germline lookup yields CDR1 LGHNA and CDR2 YSLEER.

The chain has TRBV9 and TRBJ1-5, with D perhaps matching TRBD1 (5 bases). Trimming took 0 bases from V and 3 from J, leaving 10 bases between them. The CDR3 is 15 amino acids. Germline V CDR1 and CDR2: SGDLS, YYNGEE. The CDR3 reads CASSVGLGLNQPQHF. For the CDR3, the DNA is TGTGCCAGCAGCGTAGGGTTGGGACTCAATCAGCCCCAGCATTTT.

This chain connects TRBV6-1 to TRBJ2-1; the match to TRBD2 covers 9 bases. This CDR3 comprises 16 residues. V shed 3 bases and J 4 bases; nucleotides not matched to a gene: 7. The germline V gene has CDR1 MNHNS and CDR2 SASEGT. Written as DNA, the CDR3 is TGTGCCAGCAGTGACAGCGGGGGGACCAAGTACAATGAGCAGTTCTTC. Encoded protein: CASSDSGGTKYNEQFF.

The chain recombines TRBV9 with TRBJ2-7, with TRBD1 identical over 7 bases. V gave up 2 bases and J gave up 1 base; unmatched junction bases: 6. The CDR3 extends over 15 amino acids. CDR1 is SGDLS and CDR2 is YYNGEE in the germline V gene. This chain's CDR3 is CASSVSVTGSYEQYF. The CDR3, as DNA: TGTGCCAGCAGCGTGTCTGTGACAGGGTCCTACGAGCAGTACTTC.

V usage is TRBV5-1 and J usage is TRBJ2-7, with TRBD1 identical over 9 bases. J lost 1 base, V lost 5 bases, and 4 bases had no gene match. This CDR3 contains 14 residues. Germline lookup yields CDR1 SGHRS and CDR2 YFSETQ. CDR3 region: CASRTGGGSYEQYF. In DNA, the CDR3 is TGCGCCAGCAGGACAGGGGGAGGATCCTACGAGCAGTACTTC.

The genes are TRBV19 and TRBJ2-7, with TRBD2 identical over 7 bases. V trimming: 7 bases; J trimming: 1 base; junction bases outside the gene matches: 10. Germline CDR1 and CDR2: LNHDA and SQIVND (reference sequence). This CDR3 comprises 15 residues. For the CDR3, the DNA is TGTGCCAGTACCGCGAGGGCTAGCGGATCCTACGAGCAGTACTTC. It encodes CASTARASGSYEQYF.